The entry below describes one T cell receptor beta chain. Its antigen is undetermined. This entry comes from a study of cytomegalovirus exposure and HLA in healthy donors. Points from the study as a whole: In vitro experiments confirmed that three CMV-associated chains were specific for CMV antigens.

The V end lost 4 bases, the J end lost 5 bases, and 17 bases lay between the germline ends. In germline, CDR1 is SNHLY, CDR2 FYNNEI. The CDR3 is 15 residues long. TCRdb's copy holds only in-frame clones and misses some; the assay was immunoSEQ multiplex PCR. The sample contains a few hundred thousand clones, around 90% of which appear only once. The clonotype originates from a woman aged 18 to 35 in good health and CMV-seronegative. The specimen sequenced was PBMCs. V gene TRBV2 combines with J gene TRBJ1-1; tentatively, D is TRBD1 (6 bases). DNA of the CDR3: TGTGCCAGCAGTGGAATACAGGGAAAGGTGACTGAAGCTTTCTTT. This sequence encodes CASSGIQGKVTEAFF.